Below are 11 T cell receptor beta chains sequenced from a single sample in a study of T cells in Graves' hyperthyroidism and ophthalmopathy. Regions amplified from RNA transcripts were the TCR beta CDR3 regions. With the HTBI primer set, the TCR CDR3 went through a first round of RT-PCR. TCRdb reanalysed the multiplex PCR reads using MiXCR and keeps one entry per CDR3 protein. This sample has over 500,000 distinct CDR3 sequences, with over 15% found just once. Material: blood. These receptors were taken from a woman between 18 and 30 years old with Graves' ophthalmopathy.

The CDR3 region has the DNA TGTGCCATCGGGGGAGATAGTGGCTATGGCTACACCTTC. It encodes CAIGGDSGYGYTF. The chain links TRBV10-3 to TRBJ1-2; perhaps TRBD1 as D (5 bases). V lost 8 bases and J lost 4, with 14 bases in between. The germline V gene has CDR1 ENHRY and CDR2 SYGVKD. The CDR3 consists of 13 residues.

Ten or more counts support this clonotype. The chain links TRBV2 to TRBJ1-2; 8 nucleotides line up with TRBD1. Germline V gives CDR1 SNHLY, CDR2 FYNNEI. V dropped 2 bases and J dropped 4; count of bases not matched to a gene: 6. This CDR3 comprises 15 residues. The CDR3 region is CASSESPGGSYGYTF. CDR3 DNA: TGTGCCAGCAGTGAATCCCCAGGGGGCTCCTATGGCTACACCTTC.

The chain is built from TRBV19 and TRBJ1-1; unclear D gene. The V end lost 9 bases, the J end lost 1 base, and 18 bases lay between the germline ends. The germline V gene encodes CDR1 LNHDA and CDR2 SQIVND (reference sequence). The CDR3 consists of 15 residues. CDR3 sequence: CASTLLPTANTEAFF. The CDR3 nucleotides are TGTGCCAGCACCCTCCTTCCCACGGCGAACACTGAAGCTTTCTTT.

The sample holds many counts of this clonotype. The CDR3 DNA is TGTGCCAGCAGTGATCTTCCCGGAGGACGCACAGATACGCAGTATTTT. The encoded protein is CASSDLPGGRTDTQYF. The V and J genes are TRBV6-2 or TRBV6-3 and TRBJ2-3; maybe TRBD2 (5 bases). The CDR3 runs to 16 residues. V lost 5 bases and J lost 1, with 16 bases in between. In germline, CDR1 is MNHEY, CDR2 SVGEGT.

The chain carries TRBV4-3 and TRBJ1-4; 9 bases align to TRBD1. The CDR3 is 20 residues long. V trimming: 1 base; J trimming: 3 bases; junction bases outside the gene matches: 15. In germline, CDR1 is LGHNA, CDR2 YSLEER. This chain's CDR3 is CASSQGFRDRAVEPNEKLFF. The CDR3 DNA sequence: TGCGCCAGCAGCCAAGGTTTCCGGGACAGGGCAGTTGAACCTAATGAAAAACTGTTTTTT.

This clonotype was counted at least ten times. The DNA for the CDR3 is TGCAGTGCTAGAGATGGCTACACCTTC. This codes for CSARDGYTF. This chain uses TRBV20-1 with TRBJ1-2; D unresolved. CDR3 size: 9 residues. Trimming left V 0 bases short and J 7 bases short, with 0 bases between. Germline loops: CDR1 DFQATT, CDR2 SNEGSKA (reference sequence).

This clonotype appeared a few times. The rearrangement uses TRBV10-3 and TRBJ1-4; D is uncertain. CDR1 ENHRY and CDR2 SYGVKD come from the germline V gene. The CDR3 length is 12 residues. Trimming shortened V by 8 bases and J by 4 bases, and 8 bases separated the two germline ends. The CDR3: CAIGRDNEKLFF. The DNA for the CDR3 is TGTGCCATCGGCAGAGATAATGAAAAACTGTTTTTT.

Ten or more counts support this clonotype. The V gene is TRBV2, the J gene TRBJ1-2; the D is unclear. V was shortened by 2 bases and J by 5 bases, with 9 bases between the two germline ends. The germline gives CDR1 SNHLY, CDR2 FYNNEI. The CDR3 has 13 residues. The CDR3 protein is CASSELTGYGYTF. CDR3 DNA: TGTGCCAGCAGTGAATTGACGGGGTATGGCTACACCTTC.

This clonotype was recorded many times. This chain connects TRBV6-1 to TRBJ2-3, with TRBD2 matching over 11 bases. The V segment lost 5 bases and the J segment 4 bases; nucleotides outside the gene matches: 5. Germline-derived CDR1 and CDR2 are MNHNS and SASEGT. This CDR3 spans 15 amino acids. The CDR3 nucleotides are TGTGCCAGCAGTTATAGCGGGGGGGTACCAGATACGCAGTATTTT. As protein: CASSYSGGVPDTQYF.

This clonotype has ten or more counts. The V call is TRBV2, the J call TRBJ2-3; either TRBD1 or TRBD2 may fit D (6 bases each). The CDR3 has 14 amino acids. Trimming took 3 bases from V and 4 from J, leaving 11 bases between them. CDR1 is SNHLY and CDR2 is FYNNEI in the germline V gene. CDR3 region: CASSEWGAADTQYF. DNA of the CDR3: TGTGCCAGCAGTGAGTGGGGGGCGGCAGATACGCAGTATTTT.

In this sample, this clonotype turned up many times. The V call is TRBV6-1, the J call TRBJ2-2; D possibly corresponds to TRBD1 (6 bases). This CDR3 has 13 amino acids. The germline gives CDR1 MNHNS, CDR2 SASEGT. V lost 8 bases and J lost 6, with 13 bases in between. This CDR3 is CASGFRGAGELFF. The CDR3 DNA is TGTGCCAGCGGGTTCAGGGGCGCCGGGGAGCTGTTTTTT.